This T cell receptor (beta chain) was sequenced during a study of T-cell reconstitution after alpha-beta-depleted transplantation in children. Preparation of the TCRbeta library used unique molecular identifiers. TCRdb independently ran MiXCR on the PCR reads; one entry per CDR3 protein. The top ten clones hold about 28% of a sample with approximately 980,000 distinct CDR3 sequences, less than 30% of them seen once. Unmatched junction bases numbered 4, after V lost 1 base and J lost 3 bases. The CDR3 runs 17 residues. From germline, CDR1 is SGHRS and CDR2 YFSETQ. Whole-study results and caveats: Newly generated T cells supplied most T-cell counts and diversity one year post-transplant. Some patients' high day-60 TCRbeta diversity was attributed to recipient cells surviving conditioning. In patients about two months after transplant, alpha-beta T cells reportedly arose from several hundred expanded graft clones.

As concerns this clonotype: Its cognate antigen is unknown.

The sample was PBMCs, mostly from graft donor cells, taken 360 days after TCRalphabeta/CD19-depleted stem cell transplant. The rearrangement links TRBV5-1 to TRBJ2-3, with TRBD2 identical over 14 bases. The clonotype comes from a boy younger than two who had a stem cell transplant for SCID, so the T cells may come from the graft donor. CDR3 region: CASSLPRLAGGTDTQYF. The DNA for the CDR3 is TGCGCCAGCAGCTTGCCCCGACTAGCGGGGGGGACAGATACGCAGTATTTT.